Listed below are T cell receptor beta chains from one sample, sequenced in a study of T cells in Graves' hyperthyroidism and ophthalmopathy. One entry per CDR3 protein, called by TCRdb with MiXCR from the multiplex PCR reads. The sample lists hundreds of thousands of distinct CDR3 sequences; roughly 40% were seen once. The sample consisted of blood. The receptors come from a man aged 18-30 years with Graves' hyperthyroidism. Both conserved end residues are part of each CDR3. Each record gives: clone size, J gene, D gene, V gene, CDR3 protein, CDR3 DNA. The D gene is left open where the match is weak. Some rows have no size entry. The others give once, few or many, or a class for an expanded clone.

. | TRBJ2-2 | . | TRBV7-8 | CASSLYMGGPNTGELFF | TGTGCCAGCAGCTTATATATGGGGGGCCCGAACACCGGGGAGCTGTTTTTT
few | TRBJ1-5 | . | TRBV9 | CASSVTSSNQPQHF | TGTGCCAGCAGCGTGACAAGTAGCAATCAGCCCCAGCATTTT
. | TRBJ2-7 | . | TRBV12-3/TRBV12-4 | CASALDYEQYF | TGTGCCAGCGCTCTAGACTACGAGCAGTACTTC
few | TRBJ2-2 | TRBD1 | TRBV6-4 | CASSEPRGPGELFF | TGTGCCAGCAGTGAACCCAGGGGGCCCGGGGAGCTGTTTTTT
. | TRBJ2-7 | . | TRBV7-9 | CASSPLWTLRDYEQYF | TGTGCCAGCAGCCCCCTGTGGACCCTCCGCGACTACGAGCAGTACTTC
. | TRBJ1-5 | . | TRBV10-3 | CASSELGNQPQHF | TGTGCCAGCAGTGAATTGGGAAATCAGCCCCAGCATTTT
few | TRBJ1-1 | . | TRBV11-2 | CASSLEPSTEAFF | TGTGCCAGCAGCTTGGAACCCTCGACTGAAGCTTTCTTT
. | TRBJ1-2 | . | TRBV29-1 | CSVGEGAYGYTF | TGCAGCGTTGGGGAAGGGGCCTATGGCTACACCTTC
. | TRBJ1-2 | TRBD1 | TRBV10-3 | CASRLGQGSYGYTF | TGTGCCAGCAGGCTGGGACAGGGCTCCTATGGCTACACCTTC
. | TRBJ1-5 | . | TRBV7-2 | CASSHEGGANNQPQHF | TGTGCCAGCAGCCATGAGGGGGGGGCAAACAATCAGCCCCAGCATTTT
many | TRBJ1-2 | . | TRBV7-8 | CASSLAGALGYTF | TGTGCCAGCAGCTTAGCAGGGGCGCTTGGCTACACCTTC
many | TRBJ2-7 | . | TRBV15 | CATSRDGYQYF | TGTGCCACCAGCAGAGATGGATATCAGTACTTC